These 26 T cell receptor beta chains originate from one sample sequenced in a study of blood T cell repertoires in COVID-19 (dated by TCRdb to 2019 to 2021). The library relied on the immunoSEQ multiplex PCR assay. TCRdb took over this immuneACCESS table, retaining in-frame rearrangements with V and J assigned. Such tables are incomplete; in checked studies, under half of the missing clones stem from an unresolved V gene, and the remainder is unexplained. This sample lists a few hundred thousand clones; around nine tenths were detected once. Around 3.3% of the sample belongs to the ten largest clones. The specimen was peripheral blood. These receptors all stem from a man younger than 35 with active or convalescent COVID-19.

This chain connects TRBV7-9 to TRBJ2-1; D might be TRBD2 (6 bases). The V end was cut by 3 bases, the J end by 9 bases, with 15 bases between. Germline CDR1 is SEHNR and CDR2 is FQNEAQ (reference sequence). This CDR3 has 14 amino acids. CDR3 protein: CASSFAGKRSEQFF. CDR3 DNA: TGTGCCAGCAGCTTTGCGGGGAAAAGGAGTGAGCAGTTCTTC.

The gene calls are TRBV7-2 and TRBJ2-6; perhaps TRBD2 as D (5 bases). The germline gives CDR1 SGHTA, CDR2 FQGNSA. The length of the CDR3 is 17 residues. Between the trimmed V and J ends, which lost 3 bases and 2 bases, there was a span of 14 bases. CDR3 in DNA: TGTGCCAGCAGCTTGCAACCCCCGAGGGCTGGGGCCAACGTCCTGACTTTC. Its protein is CASSLQPPRAGANVLTF.

V usage is TRBV5-5 and J usage is TRBJ2-1; a weak D match, TRBD1 (5 bases). The CDR3 has 16 amino acids. Deletions cut 0 bases from V and 8 bases from J, with 18 bases between. Germline-derived CDR1 and CDR2 are SGHKS and YYEKEE (reference sequence). CDR3 sequence (DNA): TGTGCCAGCAGCTTGGAGGCAGGGTCTTATGGCGATGAGCAGTTCTTC. Its protein product is CASSLEAGSYGDEQFF.

V is TRBV10-3 and J is TRBJ2-3; tentative D call: TRBD2 (6 bases). V lost 7 bases, J lost 0 bases, and 20 bases lay in between. This CDR3 region has 17 residues. Germline V lookup: CDR1 ENHRY, CDR2 SYGVKD. In DNA form, the CDR3 reads TGTGCCATCAAGTTTTCCATTGGAAGCGGGAGCACAGATACGCAGTATTTT. Protein: CAIKFSIGSGSTDTQYF.

This clone came up once. This chain links TRBV12-3 or TRBV12-4 with TRBJ1-3; D might be TRBD1 (6 bases). The CDR3 is 13 residues long. Trimming took off 5 bases at V and 4 bases at J, with 9 bases between the two ends. In nucleotides, the CDR3 is TGTGCCAGCAGTATCGGGACAGGAAACACCATATATTTT. It translates to CASSIGTGNTIYF.

Details on this clone: One end of the junction is discordant with germline, which a read error may explain. The CDR3: CASSPRTGVNEQYF. The CDR3 DNA sequence: TGTGCCAGCTCCCCACGGACAGGGGTAAACGAGCAGTACTTC. This rearrangement joins TRBV18 to TRBJ2-7; TRBD1 aligns across 9 bases. Per the germline V gene, CDR1 is KGHSH and CDR2 is LQKENI. The CDR3 covers 14 residues.

The genes are TRBV7-9 and TRBJ1-1; no clear D. Looked up from germline, CDR1 is SEHNR and CDR2 is FQNEAQ (reference sequence). The CDR3 totals 13 residues. V gave up 5 bases and J gave up 2 bases, with 9 bases separating them. The CDR3 bases are TGTGCCAGCAGCACCCGGGGAAACACTGAAGCTTTCTTT. Translation gives CASSTRGNTEAFF.

The gene calls are TRBV7-8 and TRBJ2-7, with 8 positions matching TRBD2. The V gene's germline CDR1 is SGHVS and CDR2 FQNEAQ. The CDR3 consists of 12 residues. V lost 5 bases to trimming and J lost 9 bases; unmatched junction nucleotides: 6. The CDR3, as DNA: TGTGCCAGCAGCCCGACTAGCGCTCCGCAGTACTTC. Translation: CASSPTSAPQYF.

A note on this clone: The junction differs from germline at one of its ends, possibly a read error. This chain uses TRBV5-1 with TRBJ1-2; 7 nucleotides line up with TRBD1. This CDR3 region has 13 residues. From germline, CDR1 is SGHRS and CDR2 YFSETQ. The CDR3 sequence: CANSPTGLGGYTF. CDR3 DNA sequence: TGCGCCAACAGCCCGACAGGGTTGGGAGGCTACACCTTC.

The V gene is TRBV27, the J gene TRBJ2-7; TRBD2 might be the D (6 bases). Germline CDR1 is MNHEY and CDR2 is SMNVEV (reference sequence). CDR3 length equals 15 residues. Trimming removed 2 bases at V and 2 bases at J, with 13 bases between. The CDR3 DNA follows: TGTGCCAGCAGTTTACGACTAGACGGAACCTACGAGCAGTACTTC. Residues: CASSLRLDGTYEQYF.

This chain connects TRBV2 to TRBJ2-5; 9 bases map to TRBD2. This CDR3 is built from 15 residues. In germline, CDR1 is SNHLY, CDR2 FYNNEI. V gave up 2 bases and J gave up 7 bases; unmatched junction bases: 8. The CDR3 nucleotides read TGTGCCAGCAGTGAAAGTGCTAGCGGGACCGGGACCCAGTACTTC. It specifies CASSESASGTGTQYF.

The rearrangement uses TRBV5-1 and TRBJ1-3; a weak D match, TRBD1 (5 bases). V lost 0 bases to trimming and J lost 2 bases, with 9 bases between them. CDR3 length: 15 amino acids. Germline values: CDR1 SGHRS, CDR2 YFSETQ. The CDR3 loop is CASSLAPGTGNTIYF. CDR3 DNA sequence: TGCGCCAGCAGCTTGGCCCCAGGGACTGGAAACACCATATATTTT.

CDR3 in amino acids: CASSLGQGISYEQYF. The CDR3 nucleotides read TGTGCCAGCAGCTTAGGACAGGGTATCTCCTACGAGCAGTACTTC. This chain uses TRBV11-2 with TRBJ2-7, with 7 bases that match TRBD1. After removal of 1 base from V and 0 bases from J, the junction contained 3 bases not matched to a gene. CDR3 length: 15 residues. Germline V gene lookup returns CDR1 SGHAT and CDR2 FQNNGV.

This clone was seen only once. The chain joins TRBV7-9 to TRBJ1-2; 8 bases map to TRBD1. J lost 6 bases, V lost 6 bases, and 9 bases had no gene match. This CDR3 has 14 amino acids. Germline V gene lookup returns CDR1 SEHNR and CDR2 FQNEAQ (reference sequence). The CDR3 protein is CASRLGQGVDGYTF. The CDR3 DNA reads TGTGCCAGCAGACTCGGACAGGGCGTTGATGGCTACACCTTC. Combining the CDR3 with reference TRBV7-9 and TRBJ1-2 gives the whole variable domain DTGVSQNPRHKITKRGQNVTFRCDPISEHNRLYWYRQTLGQGPEFLTYFQNEAQLEKSRLLSDRFSAERPKGSFSTLEIQRTEQGDSAMYLCASRLGQGVDGYTFGSGTRLTVV.

The chain joins TRBV4-3 to TRBJ2-5; 9 bases line up with TRBD2. CDR1 LGHNA and CDR2 YSLEER come from the germline V gene. V lost 2 bases to trimming and J lost 5 bases; unmatched junction nucleotides: 9. The CDR3 totals 16 residues. The CDR3 protein is CASSQRAGGGGETQYF. The CDR3 DNA is TGCGCCAGCAGCCAAAGAGCGGGAGGCGGGGGGGAGACCCAGTACTTC.

V gene TRBV28 combines with J gene TRBJ1-6; D possibly corresponds to TRBD1 (6 bases). The CDR3 spans 16 residues. Germline CDR1 MDHEN, CDR2 SYDVKM. V lost 6 bases and J 5 bases, leaving 17 bases between the germline ends. The chain's CDR3 is CASSSAWHRDNSPLHF. For the CDR3, the DNA is TGTGCCAGCAGCTCCGCCTGGCACAGGGATAATTCACCCCTCCACTTT.

The chain has TRBV18 and TRBJ2-5; D call uncertain. CDR1 is KGHSH, CDR2 LQKENI, per germline. Trimming shortened V by 3 bases and J by 4 bases, and 12 bases separated the two germline ends. CDR3 length: 14 residues. CDR3 in amino acids: CASSPPTPGETQYF. CDR3 coding DNA: TGTGCCAGCTCACCGCCCACTCCCGGAGAGACCCAGTACTTC.

The chain recombines TRBV9 with TRBJ2-5; TRBD2 matches at 7 bases. CDR1 SGDLS and CDR2 YYNGEE come from the germline V gene. The CDR3 consists of 15 residues. V shed 1 base, J shed 1 base, and the junction held 4 bases outside the gene matches. The CDR3 nucleotides are TGTGCCAGCAGCGTAAGCGGGACCCTCCAAGAGACCCAGTACTTC. Its translation is CASSVSGTLQETQYF. Based on the CDR3 plus reference TRBV9 and TRBJ2-5, the full variable domain is DSGVTQTPKHLITATGQRVTLRCSPRSGDLSVYWYQQSLDQGLQFLIQYYNGEERAKGNILERFSAQQFPDLHSELNLSSLELGDSALYFCASSVSGTLQETQYFGPGTRLLVL.

The gene calls are TRBV11-2 and TRBJ1-5; 9 bases agree with TRBD1. CDR1 is SGHAT and CDR2 is FQNNGV in the germline V gene. The CDR3 spans 15 residues. The J segment lost 4 bases and the V segment lost 1 base, leaving 2 bases of the junction unmatched. Here the CDR3 reads CASSLGQGVNQPQHF. The DNA of the CDR3 is TGTGCCAGCAGCTTAGGACAGGGGGTAAATCAGCCCCAGCATTTT.

V and J are TRBV6-5 and TRBJ2-2; a weak D match, TRBD2 (5 bases). The CDR3 sequence is 16 residues long. V lost 0 bases and J lost 1, with 9 bases in between. CDR1 is MNHEY, CDR2 SVGAGI, per germline. The chain's CDR3 is CASSYSGGLNTGELFF. The CDR3 nucleotides read TGTGCCAGCAGTTACTCGGGCGGACTGAACACCGGGGAGCTGTTTTTT.

J is TRBJ1-2 and V is TRBV6-5, with no clear D. Deletions cut 8 bases from V and 8 bases from J, with 18 bases between. The CDR3 length is 13 residues. Germline V lookup: CDR1 MNHEY, CDR2 SVGAGI. The CDR3 sequence is CASAMVRREGYTF. In nucleotides, the CDR3 is TGTGCCAGCGCAATGGTCCGAAGAGAGGGCTACACCTTC.

Turning to this clone: With a much larger clone just one base away, this may be a read error. The V call is TRBV7-2, the J call TRBJ1-2; possible D gene TRBD1, 6 bases. The V end was cut by 1 base, the J end by 8 bases, with 11 bases between. CDR1 SGHTA and CDR2 FQGNSA come from the germline V gene. This CDR3 spans 13 amino acids. CDR3 sequence reads: CASSLGQVVGYTF. CDR3 coding DNA: TGTGCCAGCAGCTTAGGACAGGTGGTGGGCTACACCTTC. Supplemented by reference TRBV7-2 and TRBJ1-2, the full variable domain reads GAGVSQSPSNKVTEKGKDVELRCDPISGHTALYWYRQSLGQGLEFLIYFQGNSAPDKSGLPSDRFSAERTGGSVSTLTIQRTQQEDSAVYLCASSLGQVVGYTFGSGTRLTVV.

The chain joins TRBV28 to TRBJ1-5; TRBD1 aligns across 8 bases. Germline V lookup: CDR1 MDHEN, CDR2 SYDVKM. The CDR3 spans 14 residues. V lost 7 bases, J lost 6 bases, and 8 bases stayed unmatched. The CDR3 sequence: CASIDRGVSQPQHF. In DNA form, the CDR3 reads TGTGCCAGCATCGACAGGGGAGTAAGTCAGCCCCAGCATTTT.

The rearrangement links TRBV5-1 to TRBJ2-5, with TRBD1 matching 8 bases. Germline CDR1 is SGHRS and CDR2 is YFSETQ. Trimming removed 0 bases from V and 8 bases from J; junction bases left unmatched: 6. The length of the CDR3 is 14 residues. The DNA for the CDR3 is TGCGCCAGCAGCTTGGAGGACAGGGCCTTCACCCAGTACTTC. Protein: CASSLEDRAFTQYF.

V is TRBV18 and J is TRBJ2-7, with 8 nucleotides matching TRBD1. The germline gives CDR1 KGHSH, CDR2 LQKENI. J gave up 0 bases and V 3 bases, and 4 bases lay outside the gene matches. This CDR3 contains 15 residues. The CDR3 sequence is CASSPSGQASYEQYF. For the CDR3, the DNA is TGTGCCAGCTCACCCTCGGGACAGGCCTCCTACGAGCAGTACTTC. Together with reference TRBV18 and TRBJ2-7, the CDR3 gives the full variable domain: NAGVMQNPRHLVRRRGQEARLRCSPMKGHSHVYWYRQLPEEGLKFMVYLQKENIIDESGMPKERFSAEFPKEGPSILRIQQVVRGDSAAYFCASSPSGQASYEQYFGPGTRLTVT.

The chain is built from TRBV7-2 and TRBJ1-4; D uncertain. Germline CDR1 SGHTA, CDR2 FQGNSA. Trimming cost V 5 bases and J 8 bases, with 21 bases left between them. CDR3 length: 16 residues. The CDR3 is CASSQYPLGLSEKLFF. As DNA, the CDR3 is TGTGCCAGCAGCCAATACCCCTTGGGCCTTTCGGAAAAACTGTTTTTT.